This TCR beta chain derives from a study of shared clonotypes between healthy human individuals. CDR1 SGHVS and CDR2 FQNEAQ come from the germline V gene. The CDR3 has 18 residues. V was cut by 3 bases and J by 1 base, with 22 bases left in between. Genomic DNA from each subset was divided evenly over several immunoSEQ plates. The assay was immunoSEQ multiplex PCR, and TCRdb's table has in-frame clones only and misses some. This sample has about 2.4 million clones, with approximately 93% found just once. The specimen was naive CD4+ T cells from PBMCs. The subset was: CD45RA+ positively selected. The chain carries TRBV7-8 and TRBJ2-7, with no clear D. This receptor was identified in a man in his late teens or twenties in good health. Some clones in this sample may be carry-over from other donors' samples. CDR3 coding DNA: TGTGCCAGCAGCTTCCTTTGGGTGACGCGCCAGAGGTCCTACGAGCAGTACTTC. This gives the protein CASSFLWVTRQRSYEQYF. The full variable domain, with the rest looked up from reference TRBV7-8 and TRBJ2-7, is GAGVSQSPRYKVAKRGQDVALRCDPISGHVSLFWYQQALGQGPEFLTYFQNEAQLDKSGLPSDRFFAERPEGSVSTLKIQRTQQEDSAVYLCASSFLWVTRQRSYEQYFGPGTRLTVT.